This is a list of T cell receptor beta chains from one sample in a study of chemoradiotherapy in HPV16-positive cancers. Sequencing used immunoSEQ multiplex PCR; TCRdb keeps in-frame clones, though not all of them. The sample has tens of thousands of clones; about 91% are singletons. Sequenced here: blood, sampled from a patient who underwent chemoradiotherapy. Every receptor here comes from a human donor with HPV-associated anogenital cancer. Each CDR3 is given with its conserved first and last residue. A D gene is named only where the DNA matches it firmly. Clone sizes are given selectively: once, few, many, or a class where the clone is expanded.

TRBJ2-1 . TRBV28 . CASTSSRNEQFF TGTGCCAGCACCTCCTCCCGGAATGAGCAGTTCTTC
TRBJ1-2 . TRBV6-9 TRBD1 CASSQGAGGSYGYTF TGTGCCAGCAGCCAAGGGGCAGGGGGCTCCTATGGCTACACCTTC
TRBJ2-7 . TRBV21-1 . CASYEQYF TGTGCCAGCTACGAGCAGTACTTC
TRBJ1-2 . TRBV5-4 TRBD1 CASSRDRGRGYGYTF TGTGCCAGCAGCCGAGACAGGGGAAGAGGCTATGGCTACACCTTC
TRBJ2-1 . TRBV11-2 TRBD2 CASSPRGLTKNEQFF TGTGCCAGCAGCCCCCGGGGACTAACTAAAAATGAGCAGTTCTTC
TRBJ1-2 . TRBV2 . CASSDSGAYGYTF TGTGCCAGCAGCGACTCAGGGGCGTATGGCTACACCTTC
TRBJ1-6 once TRBV2 TRBD1 CASSVKRTGQYNSPLHF TGTGCCAGCAGTGTGAAAAGGACAGGGCAATATAATTCACCCCTCCACTTT
TRBJ1-5 . TRBV19 TRBD1 CASSMRTGGNQPQHF TGTGCCAGTAGTATGAGGACAGGGGGCAATCAGCCCCAGCATTTT
TRBJ2-3 . TRBV6-4 TRBD2 CASSDSSGETDTQYF TGTGCCAGCAGTGACTCTAGCGGGGAGACAGATACGCAGTATTTT
TRBJ2-5 . TRBV5-4 TRBD2 CASSLGGTGGRETQYF TGTGCCAGCAGCTTGGGGGGCACGGGGGGTAGGGAGACCCAGTACTTC
TRBJ2-7 . TRBV10-2 TRBD2 CASRTSGRNGEQYF TGCGCCAGCAGGACTAGCGGGAGGAATGGCGAGCAGTACTTC
TRBJ2-3 . TRBV19 TRBD1 CASKGGQRSLTDTQYF TGTGCCAGTAAAGGGGGCCAGCGGAGCCTCACAGATACGCAGTATTTT
TRBJ2-2 . TRBV9 . CASTVGYTGELFF TGTGCCAGCACCGTCGGGTATACCGGGGAGCTGTTTTTT
TRBJ2-1 . TRBV4-1 . CASSPWTAYNEQFF TGCGCCAGCAGCCCTTGGACAGCGTACAATGAGCAGTTCTTC
TRBJ2-3 . TRBV4-1 . CASSQEGSPVRDTQYF TGCGCCAGCAGCCAAGAGGGGAGCCCCGTGAGGGATACGCAGTATTTT
TRBJ1-1 . TRBV6-4 . CASSDRENTEAFF TGTGCCAGCAGTGACAGGGAGAACACTGAAGCTTTCTTT
TRBJ2-7 . TRBV6-5 . CASRTTRADEQYF TGTGCCAGCAGGACGACTAGGGCGGACGAGCAGTACTTC
TRBJ1-3 . TRBV10-3 . CAVEAGPGNTIYF TGTGCCGTTGAGGCAGGGCCTGGAAACACCATATATTTT
TRBJ2-2 . TRBV10-2 . CASSTGWGAGELFF TGCGCCAGCAGTACAGGGTGGGGTGCCGGGGAGCTGTTTTTT
TRBJ1-2 . TRBV15 . CATSREEGDGYTF TGTGCCACCAGCAGAGAAGAGGGGGACGGCTACACCTTC
TRBJ2-7 . TRBV5-4 TRBD2 CASSLRVAGASYEQYF TGTGCCAGCAGCTTGCGGGTAGCGGGAGCTTCCTACGAGCAGTACTTC
TRBJ1-4 . TRBV29-1 . CSPRLDDRRNEKLFF TGCAGCCCTCGCTTGGACGACAGGAGAAATGAAAAACTGTTTTTT
TRBJ2-2 once TRBV30 TRBD2 CAWTGTSATGELFF TGTGCCTGGACGGGGACTAGCGCCACCGGGGAGCTGTTTTTT
TRBJ2-1 . TRBV4-1 . CASSRDEAATYNEQFF TGCGCCAGCAGCCGAGACGAGGCGGCTACCTACAATGAGCAGTTCTTC
TRBJ1-2 . TRBV28 . CASSSYQPGIYGYTF TGTGCCAGCAGTTCCTATCAGCCCGGGATCTATGGCTACACCTTC
TRBJ2-3 . TRBV11-2 . CASSPPWAGSDTQYF TGTGCCAGCAGCCCACCCTGGGCAGGCTCAGATACGCAGTATTTT
TRBJ1-2 . TRBV28 TRBD1 CASSPRGQGALVYGYTF TGTGCCAGCAGTCCCCGGGGACAGGGGGCTTTGGTCTATGGCTACACCTTC
TRBJ2-7 . TRBV11-2 TRBD2 CASTDVLAGAEQYF TGTGCCAGCACCGACGTACTAGCGGGGGCCGAGCAGTACTTC
TRBJ1-5 . TRBV4-1 . CASSQDRGEGYNQPQHF TGCGCCAGCAGCCAAGATCGAGGGGAGGGCTACAATCAGCCCCAGCATTTT
TRBJ1-2 few TRBV5-1 TRBD1 CASGGPGQGPTRSYGYTF TGCGCCAGCGGAGGGCCGGGACAGGGGCCAACGAGGAGCTATGGCTACACCTTC
TRBJ1-2 . TRBV28 . CASMSASNYGYTF TGTGCCAGCATGAGCGCATCTAACTATGGCTACACCTTC
TRBJ2-7 . TRBV27 . CASSYYPFYEQYF TGTGCCAGCAGTTATTATCCCTTCTACGAGCAGTACTTC
TRBJ2-3 . TRBV15 TRBD2 CATSRYRGGLTDTQYF TGTGCCACCAGCAGATATCGGGGGGGGCTCACAGATACGCAGTATTTT
TRBJ1-1 . TRBV30 . CAWRDWGASTEAFF TGTGCCTGGAGGGATTGGGGGGCGTCCACTGAAGCTTTCTTT
TRBJ2-3 . TRBV9 . CASSVGQLTDTQYF TGTGCCAGCAGCGTAGGACAGCTTACAGATACGCAGTATTTT
TRBJ2-7 . TRBV4-1 . CASSQGLLAPGYEQYF TGCGCCAGCAGCCAAGGTCTCCTGGCTCCAGGGTACGAGCAGTACTTC
TRBJ1-1 . TRBV7-2 . CASSLTSNTEAFF TGTGCCAGCAGCTTAACCTCGAACACTGAAGCTTTCTTT
TRBJ1-2 . TRBV5-1 . CASSLGAAGYTF TGCGCCAGCAGTCTGGGGGCTGCTGGCTACACCTTC
TRBJ1-1 . TRBV19 . CASSESGGPEAFF TGTGCCAGTAGTGAGTCAGGCGGGCCTGAAGCTTTCTTT
TRBJ2-1 . TRBV18 TRBD2 CASSQPGTRAYNEQFF TGTGCCAGCTCACAACCCGGGACTAGAGCGTACAATGAGCAGTTCTTC
TRBJ2-7 . TRBV5-4 . CASSQWGPYEQYF TGTGCCAGCAGCCAATGGGGGCCCTACGAGCAGTACTTC
TRBJ1-1 few TRBV11-2 TRBD1 CASSRYQTGLNTEAFF TGTGCCAGCAGCAGATACCAGACAGGGTTGAACACTGAAGCTTTCTTT
TRBJ1-1 few TRBV4-2 . CASSQDPVNTEAFF TGTGCCAGCAGCCAAGATCCTGTGAACACTGAAGCTTTCTTT
TRBJ2-2 . TRBV5-4 . CASSLARGAPTGELFF TGTGCCAGCAGCTTGGCGAGGGGTGCTCCCACCGGGGAGCTGTTTTTT
TRBJ2-7 . TRBV10-3 TRBD2 CAIAEGLAGGSSYEQYF TGTGCCATCGCGGAAGGGCTAGCGGGGGGCAGCTCCTACGAGCAGTACTTC
TRBJ2-5 . TRBV7-2 . CASSLGSWLGATQYF TGTGCCAGCAGCTTAGGGTCATGGTTGGGCGCGACCCAGTACTTC
TRBJ2-7 . TRBV27 TRBD2 CASSPGLAYEQYF TGTGCCAGCAGTCCCGGACTAGCCTACGAGCAGTACTTC
TRBJ2-2 few TRBV6-5 . CASSSNRNTGELFF TGTGCCAGCAGTTCCAACAGGAACACCGGGGAGCTGTTTTTT
TRBJ2-7 . TRBV11-2 TRBD1 CASSLGTGSLFPEQYF TGTGCCAGCAGCTTAGGGACAGGGTCCTTGTTCCCCGAGCAGTACTTC
TRBJ1-2 once TRBV6-6 . CASSPNLEGKYTF TGTGCCAGCAGTCCGAATTTGGAGGGGAAATACACCTTC
TRBJ1-1 . TRBV19 TRBD1 CASRIPGQGAVGAFF TGTGCCAGTAGGATACCGGGACAGGGGGCTGTAGGAGCTTTCTTT
TRBJ2-1 few TRBV5-6 . CASSFRGGYNEQFF TGTGCCAGCAGCTTCAGGGGTGGCTACAATGAGCAGTTCTTC
TRBJ2-7 . TRBV9 . CASSASPGGVYEQYF TGTGCCAGCAGCGCCTCGCCAGGGGGGGTTTACGAGCAGTACTTC
TRBJ2-3 . TRBV27 . CASRPTRGADTQYF TGTGCCAGCAGACCTACTAGAGGGGCAGATACGCAGTATTTT
TRBJ2-7 . TRBV10-2 . CASSPEVASRVWSREQYF TGCGCCAGCAGCCCCGAGGTGGCTAGCCGCGTCTGGTCCCGAGAGCAGTACTTC
TRBJ2-5 once TRBV7-2 . CASSLGLGVGQETQYF TGTGCCAGCAGCTTGGGGTTGGGGGTGGGACAAGAGACCCAGTACTTC
TRBJ2-3 once TRBV4-1 . CASSQEPWLGQYF TGCGCCAGCAGCCAAGAACCCTGGTTGGGGCAGTATTTT